This T cell receptor (beta chain) derives from a study of T cell repertoires in cytomegalovirus infection. MiXCR was run by TCRdb on the reads, yielding one entry per CDR3 protein. The table shows 640,000 or so distinct CDR3 sequences, with 33% occurring only once. Germline V gives CDR1 SGHTA, CDR2 FQGNSA. Trimming stripped 4 bases from V and 6 bases from J, with 13 bases between. This CDR3 comprises 15 residues. This clonotype was seen at least ten times. Its specificity is unknown. The TCR sequence derives from a human donor in good health (CMV status not recorded). Some clones in this sample may be carry-over from other donors' samples. This chain connects TRBV7-2 to TRBJ1-6; no definite D call. The specimen comprised cultured PBMCs, sampled from culture after CMV antigen stimulation. CDR3 bases: TGTGCCAGCAGCTCGAAGGGATCTCGTAATTCACCCCTCCACTTT. It translates to CASSSKGSRNSPLHF.